This passage covers 17 T cell receptor beta chains from one sample sequenced in a study of shared clonotypes between healthy human individuals (dated by TCRdb to about 2020). Library preparation was by the immunoSEQ multiplex PCR assay. TCRdb's version of the immuneACCESS table is confined to in-frame rearrangements and falls short of the full clone set. An unresolved V gene accounts for under half of the shortfall where checked; the remainder is of unknown origin. Present in this sample are under 1,100,000 clones, 70% to 80% of which were seen just once. The top ten clones comprise 0.55% to 0.7% of the sample. The sample was memory CD4+ T cells from PBMCs. Per the publication, the cell subset or site label means: CD45RA-negative fraction. All receptors come from a man between 18 and 35 years old in good health. Some clones in this sample may be carry-over from other donors' samples.

The chain carries TRBV29-1 and TRBJ1-1; maybe TRBD1 (5 bases). In germline, CDR1 is SQVTM, CDR2 ANQGSEA. Between the trimmed V and J ends, which lost 3 bases and 10 bases, there was a span of 12 bases. The CDR3 length is 11 residues. Written as DNA, the CDR3 is TGCAGCGTTGAGGGGGGGAGAGGAGCTTTCTTT. Translation gives CSVEGGRGAFF.

V usage is TRBV10-1 and J usage is TRBJ2-3; the D gene could be TRBD1 or TRBD2 (5 bases each). The ends were cut back, 11 bases at V and 2 bases at J, with 23 bases in the middle. Germline V gene data show CDR1 as WNHNN and CDR2 as SYGVQD (reference sequence). This CDR3 has 16 residues. The CDR3 DNA sequence: TGCGCCGTTTGCCTTGAGGGACCCTTGGACACAGATACGCAGTATTTT. Its protein is CAVCLEGPLDTDTQYF.

The chain joins TRBV15 to TRBJ2-1, with 8 bases fitting TRBD2. Germline CDR1 is LNHNV and CDR2 is YYDKDF (reference sequence). CDR3 length equals 15 residues. V trimming: 0 bases; J trimming: 7 bases; junction bases outside the gene matches: 5. CDR3 bases: TGTGCCACCAGCAGAGATGTAGCGGGGAATAATGAGCAGTTCTTC. Its protein product is CATSRDVAGNNEQFF.

This clone has ten or more counts. The chain links TRBV10-1 to TRBJ2-2; D remains ambiguous. Germline assignment: CDR1 WNHNN and CDR2 SYGVQD (reference sequence). V shed 3 bases and J shed 8 bases, with 13 bases lying between them. The CDR3 extends over 14 amino acids. The CDR3 nucleotides read TGCGCCAGCAGTGACTCCGGCCGAGGTGGGGAGCTGTTTTTT. Amino acids: CASSDSGRGGELFF.

Concerning this clone itself: This likely traces to a read error, being one base from a far larger clone. The rearrangement joins TRBV5-6 to TRBJ2-7; D gene unclear. CDR3 length: 13 amino acids. Germline loops: CDR1 SGHDT, CDR2 YYEEEE. Here the CDR3 reads CASSPGPLYGQYF. The DNA of the CDR3 is TGTGCCAGCAGCCCTGGACCTTTATACGGGCAGTACTTC.

The V and J genes are TRBV6-6 and TRBJ2-3; 7 nucleotides line up with TRBD1. This CDR3 is built from 15 residues. CDR1 and CDR2 from the germline V gene are MNHNY and SVGAGI (reference sequence). The V segment lost 5 bases and the J segment 1 base; nucleotides outside the gene matches: 6. The chain's CDR3 is CASSHRGSGTDTQYF. CDR3 DNA sequence: TGTGCCAGCAGTCACAGGGGATCGGGCACAGATACGCAGTATTTT.

This clone was seen a few times. The J gene is TRBJ1-1, the V gene TRBV27, with D tentatively TRBD1 (5 bases). The CDR3 sequence is 12 residues long. Trimming took 8 bases from V and 8 from J, leaving 15 bases between them. Looked up from germline, CDR1 is MNHEY and CDR2 is SMNVEV (reference sequence). CDR3 nucleotides: TGTGCCAGCCCCGATGACAGCCAAGAAGCTTTCTTT. This codes for CASPDDSQEAFF.

The chain is built from TRBV18 and TRBJ2-7; 10 positions match TRBD2. The trim removed 5 bases at V and 4 bases at J, leaving 14 bases unmatched. The CDR3 runs 17 residues. Looked up from germline, CDR1 is KGHSH and CDR2 is LQKENI. CDR3 sequence: CASSASYSSGSRYEQYF. The CDR3 bases are TGTGCCAGCTCAGCCAGCTATTCTAGCGGGAGTAGATACGAGCAGTACTTC.

V is TRBV5-8 and J is TRBJ2-5; TRBD2 aligns across 10 bases. With 0 bases clipped from V and 5 bases from J, the junction kept 7 bases outside the gene matches. The germline CDR1 and CDR2 sequences are SGHTS and YDEGEE. CDR3 length: 16 residues. This CDR3 is CASSLGLAGDRETQYF. CDR3 coding DNA: TGTGCCAGCAGCTTGGGGCTAGCGGGAGATCGGGAGACCCAGTACTTC.

The CDR3 loop reads CATRESGGADTQYF. In DNA form, the CDR3 reads TGTGCCACCCGCGAATCGGGAGGGGCAGATACGCAGTATTTT. The V gene is TRBV28, the J gene TRBJ2-3, with 8 nucleotides matching TRBD2. The CDR3 has 14 residues. V dropped 10 bases and J dropped 4; count of bases not matched to a gene: 10. Germline loops: CDR1 MDHEN, CDR2 SYDVKM.

The gene calls are TRBV29-1 and TRBJ2-1; either TRBD1 or TRBD2 may fit D (5 bases each). Trimming took 7 bases from V and 3 from J, leaving 13 bases between them. CDR1 and CDR2 from the germline V gene are SQVTM and ANQGSEA. This CDR3 is 13 amino acids long. The CDR3 nucleotides are TGCAGCGCCCGGGGCCTCCGCTACAATGAGCAGTTCTTC. Protein sequence: CSARGLRYNEQFF.

Regarding this clone: At one end, the junction sequence differs from germline, possibly due to a read error. The V and J genes are TRBV14 and TRBJ2-1; TRBD2 might be the D (5 bases). The CDR3 length is 12 residues. Germline loops: CDR1 SGHDN, CDR2 FVKESK. The CDR3 sequence is CASSLQLGSLVF. In DNA form, the CDR3 reads TGTGCCAGCAGCCTCCAACTAGGCTCCCTAGTCTTC.

The chain has TRBV9 and TRBJ2-3, with D tentatively TRBD2 (6 bases). The CDR3 has 15 residues. V was cut by 0 bases and J by 6 bases, with 14 bases left in between. Per the germline V gene, CDR1 is SGDLS and CDR2 is YYNGEE. The chain's CDR3 is CASSVGPGVADTQYF. The CDR3 DNA is TGTGCCAGCAGCGTAGGCCCGGGAGTAGCGGATACGCAGTATTTT.

Only a few counts were recorded for this clone. In DNA, the CDR3 is TGTGCCAGCTCACCACCGGAAAGGGGGCGAGAGACCCAGTACTTC. Its protein is CASSPPERGRETQYF. This chain uses TRBV18 with TRBJ2-5, with TRBD1 matching over 7 bases. The CDR3 has 15 residues. Per germline, CDR1 KGHSH and CDR2 LQKENI. J was trimmed by 4 bases and V by 0 bases; bases with no gene match: 5.

This chain joins TRBV5-1 and TRBJ2-5, with D perhaps assigned TRBD1 or TRBD2 (5 bases each). Germline V gene data show CDR1 as SGHRS and CDR2 as YFSETQ. Trimming took off 4 bases at V and 6 bases at J, with 16 bases between the two ends. The CDR3 is made up of 14 amino acids. DNA of the CDR3: TGCGCCAGCAGCCAAGGGGAGCGAGGGAAGACCCAGTACTTC. It specifies CASSQGERGKTQYF.

This clone was recorded only once. V is TRBV5-1 and J is TRBJ2-7; TRBD1 agrees at 9 bases. The trim removed 5 bases at V and 1 base at J, leaving 4 bases unmatched. CDR1 SGHRS and CDR2 YFSETQ come from the germline V gene. CDR3 length: 14 amino acids. In nucleotides, the CDR3 is TGCGCCAGCAGGCGGGGACAGGGTTCCTACGAGCAGTACTTC. Translated, it gives CASRRGQGSYEQYF.

The chain has TRBV2 and TRBJ2-3, with D possibly being TRBD1 (6 bases). V lost 8 bases and J lost 6, with 18 bases in between. The germline V gene encodes CDR1 SNHLY and CDR2 FYNNEI. CDR3 length: 14 residues. CDR3 DNA sequence: TGTGCCAGCCGTGGGAGTACAGGGTCCGATACGCAGTATTTT. Translation gives CASRGSTGSDTQYF.